These 27 T cell receptor beta chains came from one sample sequenced in a study of cytomegalovirus exposure and HLA in healthy donors. The PCR had 60 Vbeta and 13 Jbeta primers. Generated by immunoSEQ multiplex PCR, the TCRdb table keeps only in-frame clones and is missing some. The sample gives roughly 50,000 clones, approximately 86% of which show up once; less than 4% is in the top ten. Sequenced sample: PBMCs. The receptors here all came from a woman younger than 35 in good health and CMV-seronegative.

The chain combines TRBV20-1 with TRBJ2-7; possible D gene TRBD1, 6 bases. This CDR3 has 11 residues. CDR1 and CDR2 (germline): DFQATT, SNEGSKA (reference sequence). V lost 3 bases, J lost 5 bases, and 8 bases lay in between. The CDR3 loop is CSARRQDEQYF. The DNA of the CDR3 is TGCAGTGCTAGGAGACAGGACGAGCAGTACTTC.

The chain combines TRBV6-5 with TRBJ2-3, with a weak D call TRBD2 (5 bases). Per germline, CDR1 MNHEY and CDR2 SVGAGI. The CDR3 runs 13 residues. V was cut by 7 bases and J by 2 bases, with 10 bases left in between. The CDR3 coding sequence is TGTGCCAGCATGAGGGTACTCACAGATACGCAGTATTTT. This encodes CASMRVLTDTQYF.

This chain connects TRBV19 to TRBJ2-1, with D unclear. The CDR3 has 15 residues. The germline gives CDR1 LNHDA, CDR2 SQIVND (reference sequence). The germline V and J ends were trimmed by 3 bases and 1 base, with 10 bases remaining between them. CDR3 nucleotide sequence: TGTGCCAGTAGTATGACGCTAGATTCCTACAATGAGCAGTTCTTC. Encoded protein: CASSMTLDSYNEQFF.

J is TRBJ1-2 and V is TRBV2; 10 positions match TRBD1. The CDR3 has 14 residues. The V gene end was trimmed by 8 bases and the J gene end by 5 bases; junction bases not matched to a gene: 8. Germline V gene lookup returns CDR1 SNHLY and CDR2 FYNNEI. CDR3 loop: CASSSRDRGYGYTF. The CDR3 nucleotides are TGTGCCAGCTCTAGCCGGGACAGGGGTTATGGCTACACCTTC.

The V call is TRBV5-1, the J call TRBJ1-1; a weak D match, TRBD1 (5 bases). The CDR3 consists of 12 residues. CDR1 is SGHRS, CDR2 YFSETQ, per germline. V was trimmed by 2 bases and J by 3 bases, leaving 5 bases between them. The CDR3 here is CASSLGDTEAFF. The CDR3 DNA reads as TGCGCCAGCAGCTTAGGGGACACTGAAGCTTTCTTT.

This clone is a singleton in its sample. This chain links TRBV18 with TRBJ1-1; D is unclear. V was cut by 3 bases and J by 5 bases, with 10 bases left in between. Per germline, CDR1 KGHSH and CDR2 LQKENI. There are 13 residues in the CDR3. DNA of the CDR3: TGTGCCAGCTCACCCAGAACGGGGACTGAAGCTTTCTTT. Its translation: CASSPRTGTEAFF. The full variable domain, in which reference TRBV18 and TRBJ1-1 provide the parts outside the CDR3, is NAGVMQNPRHLVRRRGQEARLRCSPMKGHSHVYWYRQLPEEGLKFMVYLQKENIIDESGMPKERFSAEFPKEGPSILRIQQVVRGDSAAYFCASSPRTGTEAFFGQGTRLTVV.

CDR3 sequence: CASSQQEIYGYTF. The CDR3 coding sequence is TGTGCCAGTAGCCAACAGGAGATCTATGGCTACACCTTC. This chain links TRBV19 with TRBJ1-2; TRBD1 is a possible D gene (5 bases). The CDR3 consists of 13 residues. Germline assignment: CDR1 LNHDA and CDR2 SQIVND (reference sequence). Trimming left V 6 bases short and J 4 bases short, with 12 bases between.

The CDR3: CASTHSNQPQHF. The CDR3, as DNA: TGTGCCAGTACCCATAGCAATCAGCCCCAGCATTTT. V usage is TRBV19 and J usage is TRBJ1-5, with D unresolved. This CDR3 region has 12 residues. The V end was cut by 7 bases, the J end by 0 bases, with 4 bases between. Germline values: CDR1 LNHDA, CDR2 SQIVND (reference sequence).

The sample holds one count of this clone. The V gene is TRBV27, the J gene TRBJ2-1; 13 positions agree with TRBD2. Germline V CDR1 and CDR2: MNHEY, SMNVEV (reference sequence). This CDR3 spans 15 amino acids. The ends lost 7 bases at V and 6 bases at J; junction bases unmatched: 6. The CDR3, as DNA: TGTGCCAGCACCCCCGGGACTAGCGGGACCAATGAGCAGTTCTTC. Amino acid sequence: CASTPGTSGTNEQFF.

This chain connects TRBV6-1 to TRBJ1-1; tentatively, D is TRBD1 (5 bases). Germline values: CDR1 MNHNS, CDR2 SASEGT. There are 14 residues in the CDR3. The V end lost 2 bases, the J end lost 5 bases, and 12 bases lay between the germline ends. Here the CDR3 DNA reads TGTGCCAGCAGTGAATATCGGGGGGGGACTGAAGCTTTCTTT. Encoded protein: CASSEYRGGTEAFF.

The rearrangement uses TRBV6-1 and TRBJ2-3; unclear D gene. The CDR3 is made up of 13 amino acids. In germline, CDR1 is MNHNS, CDR2 SASEGT. Trimming shortened V by 3 bases and J by 5 bases, and 9 bases separated the two germline ends. CDR3 amino acids: CASSDASVDTQYF. CDR3 nucleotides: TGTGCCAGCAGTGACGCGTCTGTAGATACGCAGTATTTT.

V is TRBV6-4 and J is TRBJ1-5, with a tentative D call TRBD1 (6 bases). With 6 bases removed from V and 2 bases from J, the gap between germline ends came to 14 bases. CDR1 is MRHNA, CDR2 SNTAGT, per germline. The CDR3 extends over 15 amino acids. The CDR3 nucleotides are TGTGCCAGCAGCCTGAGTCCAGGGGGCAATCAGCCCCAGCATTTT. Protein sequence: CASSLSPGGNQPQHF.

The CDR3 nucleotides read TGTGCCAGCAGCTTAGTTGCGGGAGGCCAACGGGGCACAGATACGCAGTATTTT. It translates to CASSLVAGGQRGTDTQYF. The chain employs TRBV11-2 and TRBJ2-3; TRBD2 agrees at 8 bases. The CDR3 totals 18 residues. The V segment lost 1 base and the J segment 1 base; nucleotides outside the gene matches: 10. Germline V gene lookup returns CDR1 SGHAT and CDR2 FQNNGV.

In its sample, this clone was seen once. The chain is built from TRBV6-5 and TRBJ1-3; no definite D call. V dropped 6 bases and J dropped 3 bases, with 6 bases sitting between them. The CDR3 has 12 amino acids. The V gene's germline CDR1 is MNHEY and CDR2 SVGAGI. The CDR3 spells CASRRDGNTIYF. The CDR3 nucleotides read TGTGCCAGCAGGAGGGATGGAAACACCATATATTTT.

V is TRBV29-1 and J is TRBJ2-3; 16 bases are a match to TRBD2. The CDR3 is 18 amino acids. Per the germline V gene, CDR1 is SQVTM and CDR2 is ANQGSEA. V dropped 3 bases and J dropped 4; count of bases not matched to a gene: 10. Here the CDR3 reads CSVEGLAGGRVKADTQYF. The CDR3 coding sequence is TGCAGCGTTGAGGGACTAGCGGGAGGGCGAGTGAAGGCAGATACGCAGTATTTT.

The V call is TRBV7-2, the J call TRBJ2-5; D is undetermined. The ends were cut back, 5 bases at V and 1 base at J, with 8 bases in the middle. This CDR3 comprises 13 residues. Germline CDR1 and CDR2: SGHTA and FQGNSA. The CDR3 is CASSARVQETQYF. Here the CDR3 DNA reads TGTGCCAGCAGCGCCCGGGTCCAAGAGACCCAGTACTTC.

This chain's CDR3 is CASSLFRTSGRRGGQFF. Here the CDR3 DNA reads TGTGCCAGCAGTCTCTTCCGGACTAGCGGGAGGCGGGGGGGGCAGTTCTTC. The chain employs TRBV27 and TRBJ2-1; 14 positions match TRBD2. The CDR3 is made up of 17 amino acids. With V trimmed by 5 bases and J by 12 bases, 15 bases remained unmatched. CDR1 is MNHEY, CDR2 SMNVEV, per germline (reference sequence).

V gene TRBV5-6 combines with J gene TRBJ2-1, with a possible D match to TRBD2 (5 bases). This CDR3 is built from 14 residues. V was shortened by 3 bases and J by 2 bases, with 9 bases between the two germline ends. Germline V gene data show CDR1 as SGHDT and CDR2 as YYEEEE. This CDR3 reads CASSSDGTYNEQFF. DNA for the CDR3: TGTGCCAGCAGCTCGGACGGGACCTACAATGAGCAGTTCTTC.

This clone was counted only a few times. This chain joins TRBV7-3 and TRBJ2-2, with D tentatively TRBD2 (6 bases). This CDR3 has 15 residues. V lost 1 base, J lost 7 bases, and 13 bases lay in between. Germline V gene lookup returns CDR1 SGHTA and CDR2 FQGTGA. The CDR3 is CASSLKGGESGELFF. For the CDR3, the DNA is TGTGCCAGCAGCTTAAAAGGAGGGGAGAGCGGGGAGCTGTTTTTT.

This CDR3 is CASSSTPQGTDTQYF. For the CDR3, the DNA is TGTGCCAGCAGCTCAACCCCCCAGGGGACAGATACGCAGTATTTT. The V call is TRBV9, the J call TRBJ2-3; TRBD1 might be the D (6 bases). CDR1 is SGDLS and CDR2 is YYNGEE in the germline V gene. There are 15 residues in the CDR3. V was clipped by 4 bases and J by 3 bases, with 15 bases between them.

V gene TRBV4-2 combines with J gene TRBJ2-3; possibly TRBD2 for D (6 bases). The germline gives CDR1 LGHNA, CDR2 YNFKEQ. This CDR3 has 16 residues. Trimming left V 4 bases short and J 4 bases short, with 18 bases between. The chain's CDR3 is CASSPSRDSGADTQYF. Here the CDR3 DNA reads TGTGCCAGCAGCCCCTCGAGGGACTCCGGGGCAGATACGCAGTATTTT.

V is TRBV7-9 and J is TRBJ2-5, with 7 bases that match TRBD1. V was clipped by 5 bases and J by 2 bases; unmatched bases: 5. Germline CDR1 and CDR2: SEHNR and FQNEAQ (reference sequence). This CDR3 is built from 14 residues. The chain's CDR3 is CASSRGQSQETQYF. The CDR3 DNA reads as TGTGCCAGCAGCCGGGGACAGTCTCAAGAGACCCAGTACTTC.

The chain employs TRBV14 and TRBJ2-3, with D tentatively TRBD2 (6 bases). The CDR3 is made up of 17 amino acids. The germline gives CDR1 SGHDN, CDR2 FVKESK. The V and J ends lost 2 bases and 6 bases respectively, with 21 bases between them. The CDR3 bases are TGTGCCAGCAGCCAACCGATACTAGCAGGCATGGGGGATACGCAGTATTTT. Residues: CASSQPILAGMGDTQYF.

The chain employs TRBV19 and TRBJ2-2; possible D gene TRBD1, 5 bases. The CDR3 runs to 12 residues. Looked up from germline, CDR1 is LNHDA and CDR2 is SQIVND (reference sequence). V lost 11 bases to trimming and J lost 2 bases, with 9 bases between them. In nucleotides, the CDR3 is TGTGCCGGCCAGGGTAACACCGGGGAGCTGTTTTTT. It encodes CAGQGNTGELFF.

The chain joins TRBV10-1 to TRBJ1-6; D remains unclear. This CDR3 has 13 residues. V lost 6 bases and J 0 bases, leaving 3 bases between the germline ends. Germline V gene lookup returns CDR1 WNHNN and CDR2 SYGVQD (reference sequence). CDR3 coding DNA: TGCGCCAGCAGCAGCTCCTATAATTCACCCCTCCACTTT. As protein: CASSSSYNSPLHF.

J is TRBJ1-5 and V is TRBV9, with TRBD1 matching over 11 bases. Germline loops: CDR1 SGDLS, CDR2 YYNGEE. The CDR3 runs 15 residues. Germline trimming cut 2 bases from V and 7 bases from J; bases unmatched to any gene: 5. CDR3 DNA: TGTGCCAGCAGCGTGGCCGGGACAGGGGGACAGCCCCAGCATTTT. This codes for CASSVAGTGGQPQHF.

This sequence joins TRBV6-1 and TRBJ2-7, with a possible D match to TRBD2 (6 bases). The ends were cut back, 4 bases at V and 4 bases at J, with 8 bases in the middle. Germline values: CDR1 MNHNS, CDR2 SASEGT. The CDR3 runs to 12 residues. CDR3 nucleotide sequence: TGTGCCAGCAGTGTGACTAGTTACGAGCAGTACTTC. Protein sequence: CASSVTSYEQYF.